This entry features one T cell receptor (beta chain) sequence. The antigen is undetermined. The junction does not match germline at one end; this may be a read error. The data originate from a study of cytomegalovirus exposure and HLA in healthy donors. Looking at the study overall: Earlier work reported 95 million to 130 million unique TCR beta sequences from 150 million to 200 million T cells.

Findings and caveats of the study: Highest at DRB1 and lowest at HLA-C, TCR association rates differed among HLA loci in a later analysis. HLA restriction was apparent for most CMV-associated TCR beta chains in a later analysis.

Likely unrecorded immune exposures existed in these nominally healthy donors. Primers: 60 Vbeta forward and 13 Jbeta reverse. Assay: immunoSEQ multiplex PCR; the TCRdb copy retains only in-frame clones and omits some. The table for this sample gives approximately 120,000 clones. The sequencing input was PBMCs. The TCR was taken from a woman aged 55-70 years in good health and CMV-seronegative.

CDR3 bases: TGTGCCAGCTGTGAATCGCAGGGGCATGAAAAACTGTTTTTT. Protein: CASCESQGHEKLFF. V usage is TRBV6-1 and J usage is TRBJ1-4; possibly TRBD1 for D (6 bases). Per germline, CDR1 MNHNS and CDR2 SASEGT. This CDR3 spans 14 amino acids.